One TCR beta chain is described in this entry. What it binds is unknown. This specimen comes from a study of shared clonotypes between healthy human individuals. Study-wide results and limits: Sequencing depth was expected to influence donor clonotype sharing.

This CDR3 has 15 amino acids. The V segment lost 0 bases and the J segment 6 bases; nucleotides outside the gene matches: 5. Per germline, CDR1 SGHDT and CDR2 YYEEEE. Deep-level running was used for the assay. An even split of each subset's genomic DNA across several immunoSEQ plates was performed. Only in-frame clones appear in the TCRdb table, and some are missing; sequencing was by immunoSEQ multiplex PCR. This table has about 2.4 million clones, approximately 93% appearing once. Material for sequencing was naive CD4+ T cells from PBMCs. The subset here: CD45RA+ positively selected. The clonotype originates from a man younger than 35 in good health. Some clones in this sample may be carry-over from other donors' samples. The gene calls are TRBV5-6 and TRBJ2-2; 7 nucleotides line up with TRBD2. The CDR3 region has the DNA TGTGCCAGCAGCTTGGGGACTAGTTACGCCGGGGAGCTGTTTTTT. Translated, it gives CASSLGTSYAGELFF.